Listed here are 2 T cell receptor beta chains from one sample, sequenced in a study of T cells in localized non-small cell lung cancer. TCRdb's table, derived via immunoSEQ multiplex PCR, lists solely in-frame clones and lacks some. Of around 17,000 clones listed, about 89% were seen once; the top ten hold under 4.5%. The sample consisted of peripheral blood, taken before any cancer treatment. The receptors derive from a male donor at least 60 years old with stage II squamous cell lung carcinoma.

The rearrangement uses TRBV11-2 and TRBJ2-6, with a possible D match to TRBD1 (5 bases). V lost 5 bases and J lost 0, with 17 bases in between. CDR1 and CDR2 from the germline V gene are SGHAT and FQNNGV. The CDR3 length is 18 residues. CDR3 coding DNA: TGTGCCAGCAGCCGCAGGGAAAGGTCTCTCTCTGGGGCCAACGTCCTGACTTTC. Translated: CASSRRERSLSGANVLTF.

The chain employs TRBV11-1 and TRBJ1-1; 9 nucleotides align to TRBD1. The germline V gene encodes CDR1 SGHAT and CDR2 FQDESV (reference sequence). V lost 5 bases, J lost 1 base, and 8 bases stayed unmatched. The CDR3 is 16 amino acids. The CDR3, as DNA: TGTGCCAGCAGCGCGGGACAGGGAAAGGGGAACACTGAAGCTTTCTTT. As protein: CASSAGQGKGNTEAFF.